These 24 T cell receptor beta chains came from one sample sequenced in a study of PD-L1 blockade in urothelial cancer. The assay was immunoSEQ multiplex PCR, and TCRdb's table has in-frame clones only and misses some. This sample carries about 52,000 clones, approximately 77% of them seen once, and the ten largest clones take roughly 4%. Time point defined: pretreatment peripheral blood. Sample: PBMCs, taken around atezolizumab (anti-PD-L1) treatment. Receptor source: a man between 65 and 85 years old with urothelial cancer.

The rearrangement links TRBV5-1 to TRBJ2-2; possible D gene TRBD2, 6 bases. The ends were cut back, 4 bases at V and 6 bases at J, with 7 bases in the middle. Germline assignment: CDR1 SGHRS and CDR2 YFSETQ. This CDR3 is built from 12 residues. The chain's CDR3 is CASSPSAGELFF. CDR3 DNA sequence: TGCGCCAGCAGCCCTAGCGCCGGGGAGCTGTTTTTT.

This clone was recorded many times. The chain combines TRBV28 with TRBJ2-7, with 7 bases identical to TRBD2. This CDR3 region has 14 residues. V dropped 7 bases and J dropped 0; count of bases not matched to a gene: 6. CDR1 and CDR2 from the germline V gene are MDHEN and SYDVKM. CDR3: CASTSSSGSYEQYF. As DNA, the CDR3 is TGTGCCAGCACTTCATCTAGCGGCTCCTACGAGCAGTACTTC.

V and J are TRBV5-8 and TRBJ1-5; D may be TRBD1 (5 bases). The V gene's germline CDR1 is SGHTS and CDR2 YDEGEE. Trimming removed 4 bases at V and 7 bases at J, with 12 bases between. The CDR3 sequence is 13 residues long. CDR3 protein: CASSSNRGQPQHF. In nucleotides, the CDR3 is TGTGCCAGCAGCAGCAACCGGGGGCAGCCCCAGCATTTT.

V gene TRBV2 combines with J gene TRBJ1-5; TRBD1 might be the D (5 bases). This CDR3 contains 13 residues. The germline V gene encodes CDR1 SNHLY and CDR2 FYNNEI. V was cut by 4 bases and J by 7 bases, with 11 bases left in between. The DNA for the CDR3 is TGTGCCAGCAGTGGACAGACGCGCCAGCCCCAGCATTTT. Its translation: CASSGQTRQPQHF.

The rearrangement links TRBV5-6 to TRBJ1-1; no definite D call. Trimming shortened V by 5 bases and J by 4 bases, and 15 bases separated the two germline ends. Germline-derived CDR1 and CDR2 are SGHDT and YYEEEE. The CDR3 sequence is 14 residues long. CDR3 in DNA: TGTGCCAGCAGTACCAAGGTAAGAGGCACTGAAGCTTTCTTT. It translates to CASSTKVRGTEAFF.

The gene calls are TRBV5-1 and TRBJ2-5, with 8 bases fitting TRBD1. The DNA matches TRBJ2-7 better at its end, which makes the J call doubtful. There are 14 residues in the CDR3. The germline CDR1 and CDR2 sequences are SGHRS and YFSETQ. The CDR3 loop is CASSFGQGGYEQYF. The DNA of the CDR3 is TGCGCCAGCAGCTTCGGACAGGGCGGCTACGAGCAGTACTTC.

V usage is TRBV7-2 and J usage is TRBJ1-1; 7 bases are a match to TRBD1. This CDR3 contains 13 residues. With V trimmed by 5 bases and J by 4 bases, 4 bases remained unmatched. The V gene's germline CDR1 is SGHTA and CDR2 FQGNSA. This CDR3 reads CASSPGTATEAFF. In DNA form, the CDR3 reads TGTGCCAGCAGCCCCGGGACAGCCACTGAAGCTTTCTTT. Variable domain in full (rest from reference TRBV7-2 and TRBJ1-1): GAGVSQSPSNKVTEKGKDVELRCDPISGHTALYWYRQSLGQGLEFLIYFQGNSAPDKSGLPSDRFSAERTGGSVSTLTIQRTQQEDSAVYLCASSPGTATEAFFGQGTRLTVV.

The chain is built from TRBV19 and TRBJ1-5; D gene ambiguous. The CDR3 runs to 16 residues. Germline lookup yields CDR1 LNHDA and CDR2 SQIVND (reference sequence). V was pared by 3 bases and J by 0 bases, with 12 bases between. The chain's CDR3 is CASSIGQALSNQPQHF. CDR3 DNA: TGTGCCAGTAGTATTGGGCAGGCGCTTAGCAATCAGCCCCAGCATTTT.

This chain links TRBV30 with TRBJ1-1, with no clear D. The CDR3 has 12 residues. Germline CDR1 reads GTSNPN; CDR2 reads SVGIG (reference sequence). V was shortened by 8 bases and J by 2 bases, with 12 bases between the two germline ends. In nucleotides, the CDR3 is TGTGCCAGCCTGAGGGAAAACACTGAAGCTTTCTTT. Translated: CASLRENTEAFF.

This clone came up once. The rearrangement links TRBV4-3 to TRBJ1-4; tentatively, D is TRBD1 (6 bases). With 4 bases removed from V and 3 bases from J, the gap between germline ends came to 12 bases. CDR3 size: 15 residues. Germline loops: CDR1 LGHNA, CDR2 YSLEER. CDR3 sequence reads: CASSPGRGANEKLFF. In DNA form, the CDR3 reads TGCGCCAGCAGCCCCGGCAGGGGTGCTAATGAAAAACTGTTTTTT.

This clone was counted at least ten times. The chain carries TRBV7-4 and TRBJ1-5; TRBD1 might be the D (5 bases). This CDR3 has 15 amino acids. V was cut by 1 base and J by 6 bases, with 13 bases left in between. Per the germline V gene, CDR1 is SGHVT and CDR2 is SQSDAQ. CDR3 coding DNA: TGTGCCAGCAGCTTAGTCTCTCGGGGGGGTCAGCCCCAGCATTTT. Translating gives CASSLVSRGGQPQHF.

The rearrangement uses TRBV5-5 and TRBJ1-1; D might be TRBD1 (5 bases). The CDR3 length is 17 residues. Trimming took 0 bases from V and 4 from J, leaving 19 bases between them. Germline-derived CDR1 and CDR2 are SGHKS and YYEKEE (reference sequence). CDR3 loop: CASSLAGTRGGSTEAFF. The CDR3 DNA is TGTGCCAGCAGCTTGGCCGGTACGCGGGGGGGATCCACTGAAGCTTTCTTT.

About this clone: An end of the junction does not agree with germline; a read error may underlie this. This chain links TRBV28 with TRBJ1-1; D is perhaps TRBD1 (6 bases). The CDR3 spans 17 residues. Germline CDR1 and CDR2: MDHEN and SYDVKM. The CDR3 here is CASSLSFGRGANTEAFF. CDR3 DNA: TGTGCCAGCAGCTTATCCTTTGGTCGGGGGGCGAACACTGAAGCTTTCTTT.

The CDR3 DNA reads as TGTGCCAGCAGTGGACAAGGAACTGATGGCTACACCTTC. Amino acid sequence: CASSGQGTDGYTF. V gene TRBV2 combines with J gene TRBJ1-2; D gene ambiguous. V was trimmed by 4 bases and J by 6 bases, leaving 12 bases between them. Germline V gene sequence: CDR1 SNHLY, CDR2 FYNNEI. The CDR3 has 13 amino acids.

This chain uses TRBV4-3 with TRBJ1-3; maybe TRBD1 (5 bases). V gave up 2 bases and J gave up 3 bases, with 14 bases separating them. The V gene's germline CDR1 is LGHNA and CDR2 YSLEER. The CDR3 is 16 amino acids. The CDR3 DNA is TGCGCCAGCAGCCAAAACACCGGGCAGGGTGGAAACACCATATATTTT. Translated: CASSQNTGQGGNTIYF.

The rearrangement links TRBV7-2 to TRBJ1-1; possibly TRBD1 for D (5 bases). V gave up 1 base and J gave up 1 base, with 7 bases separating them. Germline V lookup: CDR1 SGHTA, CDR2 FQGNSA. The CDR3 runs 14 residues. CDR3 in DNA: TGTGCCAGCAGCTTAGACAGGAGGAACACTGAAGCTTTCTTT. It codes for CASSLDRRNTEAFF.

The chain carries TRBV6-1 and TRBJ1-1; D perhaps matches TRBD1 (5 bases). Germline loops: CDR1 MNHNS, CDR2 SASEGT. CDR3 length: 13 residues. V shed 6 bases and J shed 3 bases, with 11 bases lying between them. This CDR3 is CASRSGQYTEAFF. CDR3 nucleotides: TGTGCCAGCAGGTCAGGACAATACACTGAAGCTTTCTTT.

This clone has a handful of counts. The CDR3 DNA reads TGTGCCAGCAGTACAGGGGCCTGGGGGGAGCTGTTTTTT. Protein: CASSTGAWGELFF. This chain joins TRBV6-4 and TRBJ2-2; 7 bases fit TRBD1. CDR3 size: 13 residues. The V segment lost 5 bases and the J segment 8 bases; nucleotides outside the gene matches: 5. Germline CDR1 MRHNA, CDR2 SNTAGT.

The genes are TRBV7-2 and TRBJ2-5, with 11 bases matching TRBD2. Germline V lookup: CDR1 SGHTA, CDR2 FQGNSA. J was trimmed by 5 bases and V by 2 bases; bases with no gene match: 1. The CDR3 runs to 14 residues. In DNA form, the CDR3 reads TGTGCCAGCAGCTTAACTAGCGGGGGTGAGACCCAGTACTTC. Translating gives CASSLTSGGETQYF.

The chain has TRBV18 and TRBJ1-5; D is possibly TRBD1 (5 bases). Trimming pared 2 bases from V and 0 bases from J, leaving 8 bases between. Germline loops: CDR1 KGHSH, CDR2 LQKENI. This CDR3 has 15 amino acids. As DNA, the CDR3 is TGTGCCAGCTCACCAGGGGGGAATAGCAATCAGCCCCAGCATTTT. It yields the protein CASSPGGNSNQPQHF.

This sequence joins TRBV5-1 and TRBJ1-1; 9 bases fit TRBD1. With 4 bases clipped from V and 5 bases from J, the junction kept 6 bases outside the gene matches. Germline V lookup: CDR1 SGHRS, CDR2 YFSETQ. The length of the CDR3 is 14 residues. CDR3 in DNA: TGCGCCAGCAGCAAATCCGGGACAGGGACTGAAGCTTTCTTT. This codes for CASSKSGTGTEAFF.

In nucleotides, the CDR3 is TGTGCCAGCAGCTTGGAGGGAGACAGGGCCGCCCAAGAGACCCAGTACTTC. This translates into CASSLEGDRAAQETQYF. This sequence joins TRBV5-4 and TRBJ2-5, with TRBD1 identical over 7 bases. Trimming cost V 0 bases and J 1 base; bases outside gene matches: 9. The CDR3 has 17 amino acids. The germline V gene encodes CDR1 SGHNT and CDR2 YYREEE (reference sequence).

The V and J genes are TRBV5-1 and TRBJ2-1; 9 bases align to TRBD1. Trimming at V came to 4 bases and at J to 4 bases, leaving 9 bases not matched to a gene. The CDR3 loop spans 16 amino acids. Germline V gene data show CDR1 as SGHRS and CDR2 as YFSETQ. Here the CDR3 reads CASSPGGTGRYNEQFF. Written as DNA, the CDR3 is TGCGCCAGCAGCCCGGGCGGGACAGGGCGGTACAATGAGCAGTTCTTC.

The V gene is TRBV15, the J gene TRBJ2-3, with D tentatively TRBD2 (6 bases). Between the trimmed V and J ends, which lost 0 bases and 2 bases, there was a span of 15 bases. Germline CDR1 reads LNHNV; CDR2 reads YYDKDF (reference sequence). The CDR3 runs to 17 residues. The CDR3 DNA follows: TGTGCCACCAGCAGAGATAGGGCGGGATTCGTCACAGATACGCAGTATTTT. The encoded protein is CATSRDRAGFVTDTQYF.